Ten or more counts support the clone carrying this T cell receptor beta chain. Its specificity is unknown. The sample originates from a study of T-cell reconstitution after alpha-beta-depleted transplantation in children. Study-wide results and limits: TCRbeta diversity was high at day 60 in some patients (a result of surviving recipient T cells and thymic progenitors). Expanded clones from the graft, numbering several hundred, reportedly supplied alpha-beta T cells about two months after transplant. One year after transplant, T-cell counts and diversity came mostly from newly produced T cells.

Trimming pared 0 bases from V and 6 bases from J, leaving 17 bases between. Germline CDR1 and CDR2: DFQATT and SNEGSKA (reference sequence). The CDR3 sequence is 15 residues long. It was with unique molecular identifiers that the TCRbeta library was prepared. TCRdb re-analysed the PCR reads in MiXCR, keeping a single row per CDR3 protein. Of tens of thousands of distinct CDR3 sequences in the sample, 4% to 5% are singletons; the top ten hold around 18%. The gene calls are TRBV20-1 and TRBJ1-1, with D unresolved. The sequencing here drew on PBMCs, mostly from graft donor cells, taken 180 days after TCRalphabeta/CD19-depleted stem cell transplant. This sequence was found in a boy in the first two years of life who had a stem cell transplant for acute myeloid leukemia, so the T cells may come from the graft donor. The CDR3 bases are TGCAGTGCTAGAGATAATTGGGAAGGGAGCGCTGAAGCTTTCTTT. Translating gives CSARDNWEGSAEAFF.